This T cell receptor beta chain was sequenced in a study of T cells in Graves' hyperthyroidism and ophthalmopathy. Amplification of TCR beta CDR3 regions used RNA as the template. The HTBI primer set drove a first-round RT-PCR of the TCR CDR3. TCRdb re-called the multiplex PCR reads with MiXCR, one entry per CDR3 protein. The sample has hundreds of thousands of distinct CDR3 sequences, around 14% seen once; the top ten hold roughly 14%. Germline V gene data show CDR1 as ENHRY and CDR2 as SYGVKD. The CDR3 contains 17 residues. With regard to this clonotype: One junction end does not reproduce the germline sequence, and a read error may be involved.

What was sequenced was blood. The chain carries TRBV10-3 and TRBJ1-1, with 9 nucleotides matching TRBD1. This sequence originates from a woman aged 18-29 years with Graves' hyperthyroidism. The DNA for the CDR3 is TGTGCCATCAGGGAGTTTGTCGCGGGACAGGGGAACACTGAAGCTTTCTTT. Translated: CAIREFVAGQGNTEAFF.